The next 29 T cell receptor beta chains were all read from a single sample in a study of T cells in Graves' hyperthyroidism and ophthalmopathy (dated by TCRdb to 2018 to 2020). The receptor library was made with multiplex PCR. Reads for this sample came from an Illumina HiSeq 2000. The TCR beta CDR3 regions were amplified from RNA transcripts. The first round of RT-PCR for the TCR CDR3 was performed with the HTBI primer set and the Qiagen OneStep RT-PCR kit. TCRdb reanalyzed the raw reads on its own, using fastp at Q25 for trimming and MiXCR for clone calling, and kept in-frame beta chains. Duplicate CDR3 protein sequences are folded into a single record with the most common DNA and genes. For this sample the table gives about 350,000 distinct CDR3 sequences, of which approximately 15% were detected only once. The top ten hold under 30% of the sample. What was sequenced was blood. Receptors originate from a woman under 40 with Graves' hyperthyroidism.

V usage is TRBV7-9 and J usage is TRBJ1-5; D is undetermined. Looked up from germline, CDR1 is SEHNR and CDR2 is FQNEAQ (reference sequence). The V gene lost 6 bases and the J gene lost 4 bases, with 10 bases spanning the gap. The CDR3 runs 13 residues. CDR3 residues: CASSADGNQPQHF. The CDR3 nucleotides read TGTGCCAGCAGTGCTGACGGAAATCAGCCCCAGCATTTT.

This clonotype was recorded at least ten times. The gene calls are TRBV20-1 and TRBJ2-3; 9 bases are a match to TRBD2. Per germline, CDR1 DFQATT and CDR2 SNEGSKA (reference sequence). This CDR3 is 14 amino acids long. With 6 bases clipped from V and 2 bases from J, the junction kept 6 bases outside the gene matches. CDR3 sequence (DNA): TGCAGTGCGTTAGCGGGAGCCGCCACAGATACGCAGTATTTT. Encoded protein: CSALAGAATDTQYF.

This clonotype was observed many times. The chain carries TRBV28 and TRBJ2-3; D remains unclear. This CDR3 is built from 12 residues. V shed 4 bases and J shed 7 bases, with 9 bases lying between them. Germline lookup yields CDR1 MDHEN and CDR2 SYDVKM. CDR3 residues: CASSSAVHTQYF. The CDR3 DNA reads TGTGCCAGCAGTTCCGCTGTCCATACGCAGTATTTT.

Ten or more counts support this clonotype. CDR3 sequence reads: CANKNRNTGELFF. The CDR3 coding sequence is TGTGCCAACAAAAACAGGAACACCGGGGAGCTGTTTTTT. The chain recombines TRBV12-3 or TRBV12-4 with TRBJ2-2; D ambiguous. V lost 10 bases and J 1 base, leaving 10 bases between the germline ends. The CDR3 totals 13 residues.

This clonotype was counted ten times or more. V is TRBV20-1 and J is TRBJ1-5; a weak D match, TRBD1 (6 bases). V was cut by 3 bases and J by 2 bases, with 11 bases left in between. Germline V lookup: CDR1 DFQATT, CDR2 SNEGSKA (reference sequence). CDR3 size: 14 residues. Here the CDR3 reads CSASTGSGNQPQHF. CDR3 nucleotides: TGCAGTGCTAGTACAGGGTCGGGCAATCAGCCCCAGCATTTT.

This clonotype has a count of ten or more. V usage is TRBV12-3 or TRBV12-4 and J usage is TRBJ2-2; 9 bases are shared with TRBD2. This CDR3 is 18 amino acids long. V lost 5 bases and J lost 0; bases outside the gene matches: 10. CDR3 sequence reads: CASSLWTSEFANTGELFF. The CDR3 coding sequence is TGTGCCAGCAGTCTGTGGACTAGCGAGTTCGCGAACACCGGGGAGCTGTTTTTT.

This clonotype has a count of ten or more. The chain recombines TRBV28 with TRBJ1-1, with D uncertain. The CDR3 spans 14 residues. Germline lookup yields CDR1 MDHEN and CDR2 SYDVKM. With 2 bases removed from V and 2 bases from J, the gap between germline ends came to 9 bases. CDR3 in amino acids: CASSLPNRNTEAFF. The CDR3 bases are TGTGCCAGCAGTTTACCAAACAGAAACACTGAAGCTTTCTTT.

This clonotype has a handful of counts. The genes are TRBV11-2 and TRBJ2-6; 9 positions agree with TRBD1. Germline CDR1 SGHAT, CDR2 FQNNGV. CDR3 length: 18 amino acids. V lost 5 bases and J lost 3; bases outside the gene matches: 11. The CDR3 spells CASSQDRGTLIGANVLTF. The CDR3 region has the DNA TGTGCCAGCAGCCAGGACAGGGGAACTCTGATTGGGGCCAACGTCCTGACTTTC. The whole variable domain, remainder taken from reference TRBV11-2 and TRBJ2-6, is EAGVAQSPRYKIIEKRQSVAFWCNPISGHATLYWYQQILGQGPKLLIQFQNNGVVDDSQLPKDRFSAERLKGVDSTLKIQPAKLEDSAVYLCASSQDRGTLIGANVLTFGAGSRLTVL.

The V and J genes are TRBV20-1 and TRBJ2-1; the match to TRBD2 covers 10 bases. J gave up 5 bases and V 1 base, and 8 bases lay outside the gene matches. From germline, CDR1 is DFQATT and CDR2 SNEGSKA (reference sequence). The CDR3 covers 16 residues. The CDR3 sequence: CSARVSGRAADNEQFF. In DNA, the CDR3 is TGCAGTGCTAGAGTCAGCGGGAGGGCCGCGGACAATGAGCAGTTCTTC.

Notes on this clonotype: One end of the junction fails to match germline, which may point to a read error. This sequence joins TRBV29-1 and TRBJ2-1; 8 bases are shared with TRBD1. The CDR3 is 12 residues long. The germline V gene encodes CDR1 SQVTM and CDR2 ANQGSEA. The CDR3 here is CGTGLSYNERFF. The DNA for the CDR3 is TGCGGGACAGGTCTCTCCTACAATGAGCGGTTCTTC.

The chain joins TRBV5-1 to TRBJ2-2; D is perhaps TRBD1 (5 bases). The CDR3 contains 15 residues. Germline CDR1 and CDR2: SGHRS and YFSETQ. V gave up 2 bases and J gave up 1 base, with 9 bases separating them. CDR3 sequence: CASSLSTGNTGELFF. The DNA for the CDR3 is TGCGCCAGCAGCTTAAGTACAGGGAACACCGGGGAGCTGTTTTTT.

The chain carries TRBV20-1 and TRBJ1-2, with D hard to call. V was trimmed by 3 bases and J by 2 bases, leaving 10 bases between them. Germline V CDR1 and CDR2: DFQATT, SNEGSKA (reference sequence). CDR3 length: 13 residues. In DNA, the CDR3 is TGCAGTGCTAGGGTGGTAGGAAACTATGGCTACACCTTC. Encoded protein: CSARVVGNYGYTF.

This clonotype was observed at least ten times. The CDR3 loop reads CATVDPPGSQPQHF. CDR3 coding DNA: TGTGCCACCGTCGACCCTCCTGGAAGTCAGCCCCAGCATTTT. The rearrangement joins TRBV28 to TRBJ1-5; no clear D gene. This CDR3 has 14 amino acids. The germline CDR1 and CDR2 sequences are MDHEN and SYDVKM. V lost 10 bases to trimming and J lost 6 bases, with 19 bases between them.

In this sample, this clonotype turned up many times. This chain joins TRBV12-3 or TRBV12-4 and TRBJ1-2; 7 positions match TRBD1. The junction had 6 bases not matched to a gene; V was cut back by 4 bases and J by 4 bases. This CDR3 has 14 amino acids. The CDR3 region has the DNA TGTGCCAGCAGTTCGACAGGGTCCCCCTATGGCTACACCTTC. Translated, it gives CASSSTGSPYGYTF.

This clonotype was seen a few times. Here the CDR3 reads CASSTPREAKNIQYF. Written as DNA, the CDR3 is TGTGCCAGCAGTACCCCCCGCGAAGCCAAAAACATTCAGTACTTC. The chain employs TRBV28 and TRBJ2-4; D remains unclear. V was shortened by 5 bases and J by 0 bases, with 11 bases between the two germline ends. CDR3 length equals 15 residues. Germline CDR1 is MDHEN and CDR2 is SYDVKM.

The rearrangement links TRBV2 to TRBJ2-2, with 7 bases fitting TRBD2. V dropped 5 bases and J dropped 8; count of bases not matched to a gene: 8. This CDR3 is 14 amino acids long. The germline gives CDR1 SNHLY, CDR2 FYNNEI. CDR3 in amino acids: CASSTGLGLGELFF. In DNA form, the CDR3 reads TGTGCCAGCAGTACCGGACTAGGGCTTGGGGAGCTGTTTTTT.

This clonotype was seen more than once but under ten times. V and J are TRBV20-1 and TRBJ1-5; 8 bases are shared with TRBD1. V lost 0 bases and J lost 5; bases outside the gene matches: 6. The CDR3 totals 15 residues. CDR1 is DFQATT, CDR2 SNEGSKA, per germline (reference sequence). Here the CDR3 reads CSAREPGQVHQPQHF. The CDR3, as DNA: TGCAGTGCTAGAGAGCCGGGACAGGTCCATCAGCCCCAGCATTTT.

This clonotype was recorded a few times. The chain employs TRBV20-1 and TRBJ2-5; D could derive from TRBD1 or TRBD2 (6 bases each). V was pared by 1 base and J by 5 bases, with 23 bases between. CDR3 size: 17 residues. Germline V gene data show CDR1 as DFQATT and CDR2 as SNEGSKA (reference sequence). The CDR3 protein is CSARAGGPPRAGETQYF. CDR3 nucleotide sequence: TGCAGTGCTAGAGCCGGGGGCCCTCCTCGGGCCGGGGAGACCCAGTACTTC.

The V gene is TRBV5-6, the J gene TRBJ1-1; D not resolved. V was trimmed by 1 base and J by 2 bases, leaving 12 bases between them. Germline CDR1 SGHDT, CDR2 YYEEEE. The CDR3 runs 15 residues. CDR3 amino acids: CASSLTRGRNTEAFF. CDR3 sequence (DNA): TGTGCCAGCAGCTTGACGAGAGGGAGAAACACTGAAGCTTTCTTT.

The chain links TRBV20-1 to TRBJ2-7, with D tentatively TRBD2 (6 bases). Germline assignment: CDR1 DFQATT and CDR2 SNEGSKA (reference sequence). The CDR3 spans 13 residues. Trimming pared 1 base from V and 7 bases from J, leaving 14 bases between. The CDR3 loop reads CSARGGQAGEQYF. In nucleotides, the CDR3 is TGCAGTGCTAGAGGAGGCCAGGCGGGAGAGCAGTACTTC.

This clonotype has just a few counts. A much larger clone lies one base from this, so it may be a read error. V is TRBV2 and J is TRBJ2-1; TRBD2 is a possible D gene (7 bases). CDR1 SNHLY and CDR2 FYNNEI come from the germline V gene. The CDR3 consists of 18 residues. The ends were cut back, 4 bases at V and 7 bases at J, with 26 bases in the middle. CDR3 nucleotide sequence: TGTGCCAGCAGTGGACCTTATACGGCGGGGGCGGGGAGGAATGAGCAGTTCTTC. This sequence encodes CASSGPYTAGAGRNEQFF.

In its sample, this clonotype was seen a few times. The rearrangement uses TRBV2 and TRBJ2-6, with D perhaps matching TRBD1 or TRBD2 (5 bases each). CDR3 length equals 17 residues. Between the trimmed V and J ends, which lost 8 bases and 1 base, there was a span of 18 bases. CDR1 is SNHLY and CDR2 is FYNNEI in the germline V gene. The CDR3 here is CASGRGLLSSGANVLTF. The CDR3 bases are TGTGCCAGCGGACGGGGCCTTTTATCGTCTGGGGCCAACGTCCTGACTTTC. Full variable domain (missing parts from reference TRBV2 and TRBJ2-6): EPEVTQTPSHQVTQMGQEVILRCVPISNHLYFYWYRQILGQKVEFLVSFYNNEISEKSEIFDDQFSVERPDGSNFTLKIRSTKLEDSAMYFCASGRGLLSSGANVLTFGAGSRLTVL.

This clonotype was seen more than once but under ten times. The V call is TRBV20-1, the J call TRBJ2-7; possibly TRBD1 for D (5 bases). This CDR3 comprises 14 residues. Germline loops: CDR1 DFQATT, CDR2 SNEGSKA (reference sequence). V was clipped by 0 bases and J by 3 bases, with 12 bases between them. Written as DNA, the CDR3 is TGCAGTGCTAGAGATGGACAAGCCTTCTACGAGCAGTACTTC. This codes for CSARDGQAFYEQYF.

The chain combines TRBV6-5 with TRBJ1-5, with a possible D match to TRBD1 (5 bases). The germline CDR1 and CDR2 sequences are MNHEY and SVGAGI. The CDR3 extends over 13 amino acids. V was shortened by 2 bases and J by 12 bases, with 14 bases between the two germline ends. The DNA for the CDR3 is TGTGCCAGCAGTTACCGAATCGGGGGAAGCCAGCATTTT. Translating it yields CASSYRIGGSQHF.

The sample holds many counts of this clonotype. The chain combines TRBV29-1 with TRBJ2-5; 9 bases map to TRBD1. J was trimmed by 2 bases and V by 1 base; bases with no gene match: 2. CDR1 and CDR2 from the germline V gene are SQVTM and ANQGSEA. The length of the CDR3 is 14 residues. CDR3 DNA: TGCAGCGTTGAAGGAGACAGGGGGCAAGAGACCCAGTACTTC. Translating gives CSVEGDRGQETQYF.

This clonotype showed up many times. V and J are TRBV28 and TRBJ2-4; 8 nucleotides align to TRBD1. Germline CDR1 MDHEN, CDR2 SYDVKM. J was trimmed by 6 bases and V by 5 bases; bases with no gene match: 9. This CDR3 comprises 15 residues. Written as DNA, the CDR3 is TGTGCCAGCAGTACCCCGTGGACAGGGACAAACATTCAGTACTTC. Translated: CASSTPWTGTNIQYF.

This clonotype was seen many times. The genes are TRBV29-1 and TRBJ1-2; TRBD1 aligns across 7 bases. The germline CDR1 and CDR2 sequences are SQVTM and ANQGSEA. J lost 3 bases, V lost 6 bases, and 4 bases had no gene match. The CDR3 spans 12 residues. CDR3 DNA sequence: TGCAGCGTCACGGGACAGTACTATGGCTACACCTTC. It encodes CSVTGQYYGYTF.

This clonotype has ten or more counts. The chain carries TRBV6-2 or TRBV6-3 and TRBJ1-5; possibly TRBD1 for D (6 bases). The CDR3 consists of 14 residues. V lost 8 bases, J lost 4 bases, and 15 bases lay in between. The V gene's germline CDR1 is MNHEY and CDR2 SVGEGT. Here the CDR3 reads CASSKGGYNQPQHF. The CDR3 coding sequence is TGTGCCAGCTCCAAGGGGGGGTATAATCAGCCCCAGCATTTT.

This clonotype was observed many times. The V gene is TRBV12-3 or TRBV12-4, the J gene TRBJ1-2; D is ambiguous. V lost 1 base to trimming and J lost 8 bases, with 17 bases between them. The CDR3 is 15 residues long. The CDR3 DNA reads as TGTGCCAGCAGTTTAGTTAGAGACGGGTCTATGGGCTACACCTTC. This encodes CASSLVRDGSMGYTF.